Below are 15 T cell receptor beta chains sequenced from a single sample in a study of T cell responses to AZD1222 COVID-19 vaccine. The table came from immunoSEQ multiplex PCR; TCRdb's copy has only in-frame clones and leaves some out. The data contain 160,000 or so clones, roughly nine tenths of them seen just once; the ten biggest clones take up less than 2.5%. Sequencing used peripheral blood, obtained on day 0 of AZD1222 vaccination. These receptors were collected from an adult in good health.

The V and J genes are TRBV7-2 and TRBJ2-3; 7 nucleotides line up with TRBD1. After removal of 5 bases from V and 0 bases from J, the junction contained 5 bases not matched to a gene. Germline loops: CDR1 SGHTA, CDR2 FQGNSA. CDR3 length: 15 amino acids. This CDR3 reads CASSQGVASTDTQYF. The CDR3, as DNA: TGTGCCAGCAGCCAGGGGGTAGCGAGCACAGATACGCAGTATTTT.

With respect to this clone: The same CDR3 also results from other DNA sequences found in this sample. The chain is built from TRBV12-3 or TRBV12-4 and TRBJ1-1; weak D call: TRBD1 (5 bases). V dropped 3 bases and J dropped 2 bases, with 7 bases sitting between them. The CDR3 is made up of 13 amino acids. In nucleotides, the CDR3 is TGTGCCAGCAGTTTGACAGTCAACACTGAAGCTTTCTTT. It is translated as CASSLTVNTEAFF.

This sequence joins TRBV3-1 (or the pseudogene TRBV3-2) and TRBJ2-1; no clear D gene. V lost 4 bases and J 4 bases, leaving 8 bases between the germline ends. Looked up from germline, CDR1 is LGHDT and CDR2 is YNNKEL (reference sequence). The CDR3 length is 13 residues. This CDR3 is CASSPDGYNEQFF. The DNA for the CDR3 is TGTGCCAGCAGCCCCGACGGATACAATGAGCAGTTCTTC.

V and J are TRBV6-5 and TRBJ1-1; D is uncertain. The CDR3 totals 14 residues. Trimming shortened V by 0 bases and J by 0 bases, and 5 bases separated the two germline ends. CDR1 and CDR2 from the germline V gene are MNHEY and SVGAGI. The CDR3 coding sequence is TGTGCCAGCAGTTACTCGCAATTGAACACTGAAGCTTTCTTT. Amino acids: CASSYSQLNTEAFF.

V and J are TRBV7-9 and TRBJ2-7; the match to TRBD1 covers 10 bases. V lost 6 bases and J lost 1; bases outside the gene matches: 9. Germline CDR1 SEHNR, CDR2 FQNEAQ (reference sequence). This CDR3 region has 16 residues. CDR3 sequence (DNA): TGTGCCAGCAGTCATAACCGGGACAGGGGTTCCTACGAGCAGTACTTC. Translating gives CASSHNRDRGSYEQYF.

In this sample, this clone turned up once. The chain recombines TRBV24-1 with TRBJ2-7, with D possibly TRBD2 on 5 matching bases. Germline CDR1 KGHDR, CDR2 SFDVKD. V was trimmed by 4 bases and J by 6 bases, leaving 9 bases between them. This CDR3 spans 12 amino acids. The CDR3 coding sequence is TGTGCCACCAGTGAACTAGGTGGCGAGCAGTACTTC. The encoded protein is CATSELGGEQYF.

The chain recombines TRBV5-1 with TRBJ2-7, with TRBD2 matching over 11 bases. The V gene's germline CDR1 is SGHRS and CDR2 YFSETQ. This CDR3 spans 16 amino acids. Trimming cost V 4 bases and J 4 bases; bases outside gene matches: 10. The DNA of the CDR3 is TGCGCCAGCAGCGCTAGCGGGGGGCCCCTTCTATACGAGCAGTACTTC. Protein: CASSASGGPLLYEQYF. The full variable domain, its missing parts supplied by reference TRBV5-1 and TRBJ2-7, is KAGVTQTPRYLIKTRGQQVTLSCSPISGHRSVSWYQQTPGQGLQFLFEYFSETQRNKGNFPGRFSGRQFSNSRSEMNVSTLELGDSALYLCASSASGGPLLYEQYFGPGTRLTVT.

The chain couples TRBV14 to TRBJ1-1, with no clear D. Germline CDR1 reads SGHDN; CDR2 reads FVKESK. The ends were cut back, 4 bases at V and 0 bases at J, with 9 bases in the middle. The CDR3 runs 14 residues. In nucleotides, the CDR3 is TGTGCCAGCAGCCCCACTACAGTGAACACTGAAGCTTTCTTT. Translated: CASSPTTVNTEAFF.

The chain uses TRBV5-1 and TRBJ1-3; the D is unclear. Germline V lookup: CDR1 SGHRS, CDR2 YFSETQ. With 0 bases removed from V and 4 bases from J, the gap between germline ends came to 14 bases. The length of the CDR3 is 16 residues. CDR3 nucleotides: TGCGCCAGCAGCTTGGAGTTTCGAGGTGCAGGAAACACCATATATTTT. This gives the protein CASSLEFRGAGNTIYF.

The V and J genes are TRBV27 and TRBJ1-1, with 7 bases aligning to TRBD1. Germline loops: CDR1 MNHEY, CDR2 SMNVEV (reference sequence). The CDR3 is made up of 16 amino acids. V lost 8 bases, J lost 3 bases, and 15 bases stayed unmatched. Written as DNA, the CDR3 is TGTGCCAGCCGGAACGCCCGACAGGGATGGGACACTGAAGCTTTCTTT. Translated, it gives CASRNARQGWDTEAFF.

This chain uses TRBV6-5 with TRBJ2-4; 7 bases align to TRBD2. Trimming took 9 bases from V and 8 from J; bases not matched to a gene: 10. CDR1 is MNHEY and CDR2 is SVGAGI in the germline V gene. The CDR3 is 13 residues long. The chain's CDR3 is CASSDGGLDIQYF. The DNA for the CDR3 is TGTGCCAGTTCCGACGGGGGGTTGGACATTCAGTACTTC.

This clone has just a few counts. The J gene is TRBJ1-3, the V gene TRBV7-2; a weak D match, TRBD1 (6 bases). The V gene's germline CDR1 is SGHTA and CDR2 FQGNSA. The CDR3 runs to 16 residues. V lost 3 bases and J lost 3, with 15 bases in between. The CDR3 protein is CASSLFRTAFGNTIYF. The CDR3 bases are TGTGCCAGCAGCTTGTTCCGGACAGCGTTTGGAAACACCATATATTTT.

The V call is TRBV7-8, the J call TRBJ2-5, with D possibly matching TRBD1 (5 bases). The CDR3 is 16 amino acids. CDR1 is SGHVS and CDR2 is FQNEAQ in the germline V gene. The V end lost 2 bases, the J end lost 5 bases, and 18 bases lay between the germline ends. DNA of the CDR3: TGTGCCAGCAGCTTATGGGGCGGTAGGATATGGGAGACCCAGTACTTC. Translated: CASSLWGGRIWETQYF.

The chain carries TRBV2 and TRBJ2-7; a weak D match, TRBD2 (6 bases). Germline assignment: CDR1 SNHLY and CDR2 FYNNEI. The CDR3 sequence is 12 residues long. V gave up 8 bases and J gave up 6 bases, with 14 bases separating them. Here the CDR3 reads CASCRGYGEQYF. The CDR3 bases are TGTGCCAGCTGCCGGGGGTATGGCGAGCAGTACTTC.

CDR3 in amino acids: CASSLEGGTNTGELFF. The CDR3 DNA is TGTGCCAGCAGCTTAGAGGGGGGGACGAACACCGGGGAGCTGTTTTTT. The chain uses TRBV7-6 and TRBJ2-2; the D gene is possibly TRBD2 (7 bases). The germline V and J ends were trimmed by 1 base and 0 bases, with 9 bases remaining between them. This CDR3 is built from 16 residues. From germline, CDR1 is SGHVS and CDR2 FNYEAQ.